This entry is about one TCR beta chain. The sample originates from a study of cytomegalovirus exposure and HLA in healthy donors. A multiplex PCR was run with 60 Vbeta primers and 13 Jbeta primers. Here immunoSEQ multiplex PCR was the method, and the copy in TCRdb shows in-frame clones only, minus some. This sample's table reports about 70,000 clones. With 5 bases removed from V and 0 bases from J, the gap between germline ends came to 12 bases. CDR1 and CDR2 from the germline V gene are MNHEY and SVGAGI. This CDR3 has 15 amino acids. The material sequenced was PBMCs. The genes are TRBV6-5 and TRBJ2-3; TRBD2 might be the D (5 bases). The source of this sequence is a female donor in good health and CMV-seropositive. The CDR3 nucleotides are TGTGCCAGCAGTCACGTTAGCGATAGCACAGATACGCAGTATTTT. Amino acids: CASSHVSDSTDTQYF.